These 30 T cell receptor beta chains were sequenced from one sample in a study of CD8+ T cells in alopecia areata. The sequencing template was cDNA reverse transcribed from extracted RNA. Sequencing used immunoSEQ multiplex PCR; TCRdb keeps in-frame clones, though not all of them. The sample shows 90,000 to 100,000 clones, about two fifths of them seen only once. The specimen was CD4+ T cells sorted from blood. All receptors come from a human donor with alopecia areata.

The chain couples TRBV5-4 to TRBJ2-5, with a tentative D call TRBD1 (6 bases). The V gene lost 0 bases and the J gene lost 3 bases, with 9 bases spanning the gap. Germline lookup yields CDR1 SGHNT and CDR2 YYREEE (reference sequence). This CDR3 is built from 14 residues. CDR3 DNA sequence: TGTGCCAGCAGCTTGGGGACAGCCAAAGAGACCCAGTACTTC. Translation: CASSLGTAKETQYF.

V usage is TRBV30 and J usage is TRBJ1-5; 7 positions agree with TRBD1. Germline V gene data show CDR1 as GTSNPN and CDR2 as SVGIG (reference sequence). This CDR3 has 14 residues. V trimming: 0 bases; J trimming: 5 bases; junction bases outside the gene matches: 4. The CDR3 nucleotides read TGTGCCTGGAGTGTACAGGGGAGCGATCAGCCCCAGCATTTT. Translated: CAWSVQGSDQPQHF.

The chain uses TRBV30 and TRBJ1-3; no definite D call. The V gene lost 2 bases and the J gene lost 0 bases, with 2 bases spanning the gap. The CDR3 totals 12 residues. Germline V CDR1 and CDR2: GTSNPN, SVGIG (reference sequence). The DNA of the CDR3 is TGTGCCTGGAGTACCTCTGGAAACACCATATATTTT. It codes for CAWSTSGNTIYF.

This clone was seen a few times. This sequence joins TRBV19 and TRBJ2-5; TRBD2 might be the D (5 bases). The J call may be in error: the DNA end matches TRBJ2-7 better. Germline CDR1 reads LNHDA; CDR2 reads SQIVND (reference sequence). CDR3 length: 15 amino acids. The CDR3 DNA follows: TGTGCCAGTAGTATTTTGAGCGGAGTTGACTACGAGCAGTACTTC. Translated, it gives CASSILSGVDYEQYF.

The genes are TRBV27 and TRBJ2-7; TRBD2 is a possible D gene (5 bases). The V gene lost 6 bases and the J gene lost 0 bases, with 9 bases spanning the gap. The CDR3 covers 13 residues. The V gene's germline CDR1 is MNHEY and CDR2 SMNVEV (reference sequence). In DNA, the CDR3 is TGTGCCAGCAGGCCCGGGATCTCCTACGAGCAGTACTTC. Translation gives CASRPGISYEQYF.

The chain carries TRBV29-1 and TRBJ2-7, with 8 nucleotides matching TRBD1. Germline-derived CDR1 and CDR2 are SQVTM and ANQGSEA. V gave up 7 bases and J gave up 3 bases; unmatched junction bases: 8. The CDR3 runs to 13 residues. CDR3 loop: CSGRQGTNYEQYF. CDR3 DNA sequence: TGCAGCGGCAGACAGGGGACAAACTACGAGCAGTACTTC.

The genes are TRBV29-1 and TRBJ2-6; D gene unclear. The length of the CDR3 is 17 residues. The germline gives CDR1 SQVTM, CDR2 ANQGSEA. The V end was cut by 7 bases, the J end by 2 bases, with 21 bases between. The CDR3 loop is CSAHRRKPPPGANVLTF. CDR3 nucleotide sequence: TGCAGCGCCCACCGACGCAAACCCCCGCCTGGGGCCAACGTCCTGACTTTC.

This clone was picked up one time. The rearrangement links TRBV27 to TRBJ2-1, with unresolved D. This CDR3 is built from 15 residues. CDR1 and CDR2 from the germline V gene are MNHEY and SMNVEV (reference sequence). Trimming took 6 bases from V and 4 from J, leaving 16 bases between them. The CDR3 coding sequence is TGTGCCAGCAGGAATCGGCCTAGAGATTACAATGAGCAGTTCTTC. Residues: CASRNRPRDYNEQFF.

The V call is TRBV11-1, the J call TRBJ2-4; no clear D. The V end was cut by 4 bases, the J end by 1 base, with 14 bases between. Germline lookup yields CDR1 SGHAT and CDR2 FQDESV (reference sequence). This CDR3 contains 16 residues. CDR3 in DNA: TGTGCCAGCAGCTCAAGAGACAACCGGGCCAAAAACATTCAGTACTTC. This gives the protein CASSSRDNRAKNIQYF.

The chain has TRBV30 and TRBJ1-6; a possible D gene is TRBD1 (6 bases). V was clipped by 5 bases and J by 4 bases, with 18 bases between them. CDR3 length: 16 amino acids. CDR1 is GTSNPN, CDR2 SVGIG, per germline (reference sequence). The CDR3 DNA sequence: TGTGCCTGGGGGGGACATCCCGGTCGGTATAATTCACCCCTCCACTTT. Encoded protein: CAWGGHPGRYNSPLHF.

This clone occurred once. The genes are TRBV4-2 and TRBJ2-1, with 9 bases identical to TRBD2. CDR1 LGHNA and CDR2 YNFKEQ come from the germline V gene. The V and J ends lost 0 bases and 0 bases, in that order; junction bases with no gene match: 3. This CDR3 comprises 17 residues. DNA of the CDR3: TGTGCCAGCAGCCAAGACTGGCGGGGGGGCTCCTACAATGAGCAGTTCTTC. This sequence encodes CASSQDWRGGSYNEQFF.

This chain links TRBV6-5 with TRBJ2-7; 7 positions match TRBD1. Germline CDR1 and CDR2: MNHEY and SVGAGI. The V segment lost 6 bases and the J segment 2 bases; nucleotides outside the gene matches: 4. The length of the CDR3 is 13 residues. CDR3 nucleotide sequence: TGTGCCAGCAGCCACAGGGGTCCCTACGAGCAGTACTTC. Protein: CASSHRGPYEQYF.

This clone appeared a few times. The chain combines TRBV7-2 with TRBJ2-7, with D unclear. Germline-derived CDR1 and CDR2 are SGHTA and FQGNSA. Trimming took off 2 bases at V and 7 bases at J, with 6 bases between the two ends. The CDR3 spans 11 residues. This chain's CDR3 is CASSLLAEQYF. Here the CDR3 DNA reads TGTGCCAGCAGCTTATTGGCTGAGCAGTACTTC.

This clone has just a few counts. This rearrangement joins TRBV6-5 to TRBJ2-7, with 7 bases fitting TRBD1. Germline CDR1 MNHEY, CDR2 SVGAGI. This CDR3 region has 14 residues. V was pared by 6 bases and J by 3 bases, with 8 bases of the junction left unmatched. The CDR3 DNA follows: TGTGCCAGCAGATCGGACAGGAGAGTCTACGAGCAGTACTTC. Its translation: CASRSDRRVYEQYF.

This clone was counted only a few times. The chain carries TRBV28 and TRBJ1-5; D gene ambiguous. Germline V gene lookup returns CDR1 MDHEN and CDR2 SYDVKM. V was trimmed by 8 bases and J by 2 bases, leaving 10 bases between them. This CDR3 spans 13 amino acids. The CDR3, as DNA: TGTGCCAGCCGCTGGTTGGGCAATCAGCCCCAGCATTTT. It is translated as CASRWLGNQPQHF.

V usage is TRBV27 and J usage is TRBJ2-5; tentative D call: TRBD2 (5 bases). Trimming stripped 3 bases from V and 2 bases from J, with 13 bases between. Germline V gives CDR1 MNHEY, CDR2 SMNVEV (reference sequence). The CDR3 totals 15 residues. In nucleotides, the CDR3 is TGTGCCAGCAGTTTCCTAGCCTCTCGTCAAGAGACCCAGTACTTC. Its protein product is CASSFLASRQETQYF.

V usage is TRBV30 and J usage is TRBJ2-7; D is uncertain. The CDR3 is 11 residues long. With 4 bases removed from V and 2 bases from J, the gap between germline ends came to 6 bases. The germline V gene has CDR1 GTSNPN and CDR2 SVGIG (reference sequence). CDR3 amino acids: CAWIGTYEQYF. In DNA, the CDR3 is TGTGCCTGGATAGGCACCTACGAGCAGTACTTC.

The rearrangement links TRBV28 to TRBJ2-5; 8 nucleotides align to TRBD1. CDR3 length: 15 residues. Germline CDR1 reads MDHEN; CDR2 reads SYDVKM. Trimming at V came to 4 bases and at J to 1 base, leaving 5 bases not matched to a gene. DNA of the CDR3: TGTGCCAGCAGTTATCCCGACAGGGGCCAAGAGACCCAGTACTTC. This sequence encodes CASSYPDRGQETQYF.

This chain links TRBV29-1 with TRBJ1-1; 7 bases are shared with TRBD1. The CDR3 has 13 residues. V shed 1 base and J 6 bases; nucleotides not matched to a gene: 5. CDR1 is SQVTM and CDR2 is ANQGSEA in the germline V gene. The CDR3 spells CSVEADRRAEAFF. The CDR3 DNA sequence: TGCAGCGTTGAAGCGGACAGGAGGGCTGAAGCTTTCTTT.

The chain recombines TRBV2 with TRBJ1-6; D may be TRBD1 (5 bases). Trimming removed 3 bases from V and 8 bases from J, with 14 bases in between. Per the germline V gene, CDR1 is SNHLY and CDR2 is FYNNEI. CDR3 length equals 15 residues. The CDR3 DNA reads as TGTGCCAGCAGTGATCCGGGCCAGGGATATTCACCCCTCCACTTT. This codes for CASSDPGQGYSPLHF.

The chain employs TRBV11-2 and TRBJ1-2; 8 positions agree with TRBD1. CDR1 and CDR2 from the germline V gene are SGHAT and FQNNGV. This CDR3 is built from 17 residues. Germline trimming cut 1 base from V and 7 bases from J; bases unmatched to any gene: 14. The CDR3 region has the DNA TGTGCCAGCAGCTTAGCGGTCAGGGGGCAAGGGCGGCCTGGCTACACCTTC. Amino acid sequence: CASSLAVRGQGRPGYTF.

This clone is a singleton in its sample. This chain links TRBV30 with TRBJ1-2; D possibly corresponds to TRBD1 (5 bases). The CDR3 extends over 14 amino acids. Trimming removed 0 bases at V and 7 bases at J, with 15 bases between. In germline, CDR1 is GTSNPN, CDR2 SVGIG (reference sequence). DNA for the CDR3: TGTGCCTGGAGTGTCCCCGAGGGGCGGGGTGGCTACACCTTC. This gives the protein CAWSVPEGRGGYTF.

The CDR3 nucleotides read TGTGCCAGCAGCGTAGGAACAGGTGAGGACTCCTACGAGCAGTACTTC. Its protein product is CASSVGTGEDSYEQYF. The rearrangement joins TRBV9 to TRBJ2-7; D is possibly TRBD1 (5 bases). V was shortened by 0 bases and J by 0 bases, with 13 bases between the two germline ends. The germline V gene has CDR1 SGDLS and CDR2 YYNGEE. This CDR3 has 16 residues.

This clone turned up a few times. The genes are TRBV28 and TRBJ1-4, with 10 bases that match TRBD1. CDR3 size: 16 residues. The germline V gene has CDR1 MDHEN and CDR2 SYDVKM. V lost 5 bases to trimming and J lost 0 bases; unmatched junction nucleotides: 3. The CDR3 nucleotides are TGTGCCAGCAGTCCGGGACAGGGGACAACTAATGAAAAACTGTTTTTT. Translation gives CASSPGQGTTNEKLFF.

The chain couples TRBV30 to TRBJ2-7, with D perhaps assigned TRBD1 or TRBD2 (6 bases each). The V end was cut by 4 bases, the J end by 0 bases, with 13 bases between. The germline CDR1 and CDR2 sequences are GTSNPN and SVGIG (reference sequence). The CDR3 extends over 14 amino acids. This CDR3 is CAWTGAPSSYEQYF. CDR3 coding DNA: TGTGCCTGGACGGGGGCTCCGAGCTCCTACGAGCAGTACTTC.

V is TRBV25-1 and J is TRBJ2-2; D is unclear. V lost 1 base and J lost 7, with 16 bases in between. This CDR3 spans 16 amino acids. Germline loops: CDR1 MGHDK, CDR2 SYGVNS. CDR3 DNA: TGTGCCAGCAGTGAATTGGGTACGCCAATGAGCGGGGAGCTGTTTTTT. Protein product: CASSELGTPMSGELFF.

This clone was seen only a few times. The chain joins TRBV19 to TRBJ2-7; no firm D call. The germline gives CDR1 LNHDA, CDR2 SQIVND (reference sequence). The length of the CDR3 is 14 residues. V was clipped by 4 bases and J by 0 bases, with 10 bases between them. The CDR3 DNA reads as TGTGCCAGTAGTACCGGTGGCAGCTCCTACGAGCAGTACTTC. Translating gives CASSTGGSSYEQYF.

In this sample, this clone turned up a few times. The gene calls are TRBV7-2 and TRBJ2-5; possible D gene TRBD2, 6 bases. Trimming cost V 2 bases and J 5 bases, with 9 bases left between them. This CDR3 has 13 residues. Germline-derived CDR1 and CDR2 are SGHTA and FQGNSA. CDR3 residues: CASSLTSLETQYF. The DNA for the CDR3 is TGTGCCAGCAGCTTAACTAGCCTCGAGACCCAGTACTTC.

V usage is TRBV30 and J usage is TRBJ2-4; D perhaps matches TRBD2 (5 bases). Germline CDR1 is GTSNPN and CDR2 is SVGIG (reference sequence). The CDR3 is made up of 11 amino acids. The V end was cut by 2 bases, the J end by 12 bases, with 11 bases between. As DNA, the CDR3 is TGTGCCTGGAGTCGAGGACTCGGTCAGTACTTC. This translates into CAWSRGLGQYF. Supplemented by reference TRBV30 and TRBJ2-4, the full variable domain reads SQTIHQWPATLVQPVGSPLSLECTVEGTSNPNLYWYRQAAGRGLQLLFYSVGIGQISSEVPQNLSASRPQDRQFILSSKKLLLSDSGFYLCAWSRGLGQYFGAGTRLSVL.

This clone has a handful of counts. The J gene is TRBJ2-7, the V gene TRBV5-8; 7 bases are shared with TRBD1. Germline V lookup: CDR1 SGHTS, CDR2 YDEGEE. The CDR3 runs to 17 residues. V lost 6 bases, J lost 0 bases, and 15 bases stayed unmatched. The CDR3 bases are TGTGCCAGCACCCACCCGCCGGGACAGCGATACTCCTACGAGCAGTACTTC. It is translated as CASTHPPGQRYSYEQYF. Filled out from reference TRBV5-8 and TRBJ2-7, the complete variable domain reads EAGVTQSPTHLIKTRGQQATLRCSPISGHTSVYWYQQALGLGLQFLLWYDEGEERNRGNFPPRFSGRQFPNYSSELNVNALELEDSALYLCASTHPPGQRYSYEQYFGPGTRLTVT.